These 18 T cell receptor beta chains came from one sample sequenced in a study of technical replicates of blood from four donors. Here immunoSEQ multiplex PCR was the method, and the copy in TCRdb shows in-frame clones only, minus some. The profile covers tens of thousands of clones, with about 95% appearing a single time and 0.2% to 0.25% taken by the ten largest. Sequencing used T cells isolated from PBMCs. These receptors all stem from a human donor in good health.

The chain links TRBV7-8 to TRBJ2-7; D gene uncertain. The V gene's germline CDR1 is SGHVS and CDR2 FQNEAQ. The CDR3 is made up of 12 amino acids. V lost 3 bases, J lost 3 bases, and 6 bases lay in between. The CDR3 sequence: CASSLSFYEQYF. CDR3 nucleotide sequence: TGTGCCAGCAGCTTGAGTTTCTACGAGCAGTACTTC.

The table lists this clone with a count of one. This chain links TRBV20-1 with TRBJ2-5; no firm D call. V was clipped by 5 bases and J by 2 bases, with 6 bases between them. Germline V gene data show CDR1 as DFQATT and CDR2 as SNEGSKA (reference sequence). There are 11 residues in the CDR3. This CDR3 is CSACLQETQYF. The CDR3, as DNA: TGCAGTGCTTGCCTACAAGAGACCCAGTACTTC.

This rearrangement joins TRBV7-2 to TRBJ2-2; unclear D gene. Trimming stripped 4 bases from V and 3 bases from J, with 3 bases between. Germline V gene data show CDR1 as SGHTA and CDR2 as FQGNSA. CDR3 length: 12 amino acids. CDR3 DNA sequence: TGTGCCAGCAGCTCTTACACCGGGGAGCTGTTTTTT. This encodes CASSSYTGELFF.

The chain combines TRBV9 with TRBJ2-7, with a weak D call TRBD1 (5 bases). This CDR3 has 15 residues. V lost 0 bases, J lost 3 bases, and 13 bases lay in between. Germline-derived CDR1 and CDR2 are SGDLS and YYNGEE. The CDR3 spells CASSVGSGIGYEQYF. CDR3 nucleotide sequence: TGTGCCAGCAGCGTAGGATCAGGGATTGGCTACGAGCAGTACTTC.

This chain connects TRBV15 to TRBJ1-4; D is uncertain. Trimming removed 5 bases from V and 10 bases from J, with 23 bases in between. The germline V gene has CDR1 LNHNV and CDR2 YYDKDF (reference sequence). CDR3 size: 16 residues. DNA for the CDR3: TGTGCCACCAGCGTGCAGTCGGTGGCGGTGCCGGGAAAACTGTTTTTT. Protein sequence: CATSVQSVAVPGKLFF.

The V and J genes are TRBV4-2 and TRBJ1-2; 8 bases align to TRBD1. The CDR3 runs 17 residues. Germline V gives CDR1 LGHNA, CDR2 YNFKEQ. The junction had 13 bases not matched to a gene; V was cut back by 0 bases and J by 7 bases. As DNA, the CDR3 is TGTGCCAGCAGCCAAGACCGTCCATCGACAGGGGTTAGTGGCTACACCTTC. This sequence encodes CASSQDRPSTGVSGYTF.

V gene TRBV7-9 combines with J gene TRBJ2-3; D may be TRBD2 (5 bases). This CDR3 spans 18 amino acids. Trimming left V 5 bases short and J 3 bases short, with 24 bases between. Germline loops: CDR1 SEHNR, CDR2 FQNEAQ (reference sequence). The CDR3 nucleotides read TGTGCCAGCAGCCCCATCCGCGGGCCCAGTCGAGGAACAGATACGCAGTATTTT. Its protein product is CASSPIRGPSRGTDTQYF.

In this sample, this clone turned up once. The V call is TRBV4-1, the J call TRBJ1-5; TRBD1 matches at 8 bases. The CDR3 sequence is 15 residues long. Germline V lookup: CDR1 MGHRA, CDR2 YSYEKL. V lost 0 bases to trimming and J lost 3 bases; unmatched junction nucleotides: 1. CDR3: CASSQDQGANQPQHF. The CDR3 coding sequence is TGCGCCAGCAGCCAAGATCAGGGGGCCAATCAGCCCCAGCATTTT.

The chain combines TRBV6-1 with TRBJ2-7, with D hard to call. V gave up 1 base and J gave up 2 bases, with 6 bases separating them. The CDR3 is 13 residues long. The germline V gene has CDR1 MNHNS and CDR2 SASEGT. CDR3 in amino acids: CASSEVSTYEQYF. CDR3 in DNA: TGTGCCAGCAGTGAAGTTAGTACCTACGAGCAGTACTTC.

The chain is built from TRBV7-9 and TRBJ2-1; 7 nucleotides line up with TRBD2. Germline lookup yields CDR1 SEHNR and CDR2 FQNEAQ (reference sequence). V shed 10 bases, J shed 2 bases, and the junction held 8 bases outside the gene matches. This CDR3 contains 14 residues. The CDR3 DNA is TGTGCCACCGGGGCGGGAGCGACCTACAATGAGCAGTTCTTC. Its protein product is CATGAGATYNEQFF.

The chain is built from TRBV6-1 and TRBJ1-2; weak D call: TRBD1 (5 bases). V was clipped by 2 bases and J by 6 bases, with 10 bases between them. The germline CDR1 and CDR2 sequences are MNHNS and SASEGT. The CDR3 runs to 13 residues. The CDR3 nucleotides are TGTGCCAGCAGTGAACCAGGGTGGAATGGCTACACCTTC. Protein product: CASSEPGWNGYTF.

V gene TRBV9 combines with J gene TRBJ1-1; D is unresolved. Germline V CDR1 and CDR2: SGDLS, YYNGEE. V lost 2 bases to trimming and J lost 2 bases, with 7 bases between them. The CDR3 spans 13 residues. The CDR3 coding sequence is TGTGCCAGCAGCGTCGCACACAACACTGAAGCTTTCTTT. Amino acid sequence: CASSVAHNTEAFF.

The chain uses TRBV30 and TRBJ2-6; D uncertain. The CDR3 has 14 residues. V shed 8 bases and J shed 2 bases, with 13 bases lying between them. Per germline, CDR1 GTSNPN and CDR2 SVGIG (reference sequence). The CDR3 region is CAVMWQAGANVLTF. DNA for the CDR3: TGTGCCGTAATGTGGCAGGCTGGGGCCAACGTCCTGACTTTC.

This chain connects TRBV5-4 to TRBJ2-2; 8 nucleotides match TRBD2. This CDR3 has 16 amino acids. The V and J ends lost 4 bases and 2 bases, in that order; junction bases with no gene match: 7. Germline lookup yields CDR1 SGHNT and CDR2 YYREEE (reference sequence). The CDR3 sequence is CASSRPAGDNTGELFF. For the CDR3, the DNA is TGTGCCAGCAGCCGCCCAGCGGGAGACAACACCGGGGAGCTGTTTTTT. Combining the CDR3 with reference TRBV5-4 and TRBJ2-2 gives the whole variable domain ETGVTQSPTHLIKTRGQQVTLRCSSQSGHNTVSWYQQALGQGPQFIFQYYREEENGRGNFPPRFSGLQFPNYSSELNVNALELDDSALYLCASSRPAGDNTGELFFGEGSRLTVL.

V usage is TRBV19 and J usage is TRBJ1-5, with 7 nucleotides matching TRBD1. This CDR3 has 12 residues. Germline CDR1 LNHDA, CDR2 SQIVND (reference sequence). V dropped 10 bases and J dropped 7; count of bases not matched to a gene: 7. The DNA of the CDR3 is TGTGCCACCGCACAGGGGCGACAGCCCCAGCATTTT. This sequence encodes CATAQGRQPQHF.

This clone turned up a few times. The rearrangement uses TRBV10-1 and TRBJ1-5; 9 nucleotides match TRBD1. Germline V lookup: CDR1 WNHNN, CDR2 SYGVQD (reference sequence). J gave up 15 bases and V 10 bases, and 4 bases lay outside the gene matches. This CDR3 is 9 amino acids long. The CDR3 protein is CATGQGRHF. The DNA of the CDR3 is TGCGCCACAGGACAGGGGCGGCATTTT.

V and J are TRBV11-2 and TRBJ1-2; tentatively, D is TRBD1 (6 bases). V lost 5 bases and J 0 bases, leaving 13 bases between the germline ends. The CDR3 runs 15 residues. Germline V gene sequence: CDR1 SGHAT, CDR2 FQNNGV. This CDR3 is CASSQRDIANYGYTF. The DNA for the CDR3 is TGTGCCAGCAGCCAACGGGACATAGCTAACTATGGCTACACCTTC.

The chain links TRBV29-1 to TRBJ1-1; TRBD1 is a possible D gene (6 bases). Trimming removed 4 bases at V and 2 bases at J, with 11 bases between. Germline CDR1 and CDR2: SQVTM and ANQGSEA. CDR3 size: 13 residues. The CDR3 sequence: CSVAPGANTEAFF. The CDR3 bases are TGCAGCGTTGCACCAGGGGCAAACACTGAAGCTTTCTTT.